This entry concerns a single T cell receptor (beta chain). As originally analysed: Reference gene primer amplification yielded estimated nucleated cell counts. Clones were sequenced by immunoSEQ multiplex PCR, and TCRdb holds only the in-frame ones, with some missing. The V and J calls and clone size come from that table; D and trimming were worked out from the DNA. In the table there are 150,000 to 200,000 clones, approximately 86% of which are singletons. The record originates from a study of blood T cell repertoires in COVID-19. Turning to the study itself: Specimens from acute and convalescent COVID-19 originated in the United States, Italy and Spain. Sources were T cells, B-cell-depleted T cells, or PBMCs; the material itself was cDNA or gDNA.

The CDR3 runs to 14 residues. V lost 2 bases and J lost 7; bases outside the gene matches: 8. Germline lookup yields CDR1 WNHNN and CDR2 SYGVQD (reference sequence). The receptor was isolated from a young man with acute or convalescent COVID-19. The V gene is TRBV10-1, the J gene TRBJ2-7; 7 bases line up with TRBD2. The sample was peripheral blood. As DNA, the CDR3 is TGCGCCAGCAGTGAGGCGGGGGTAGGGTCAGAGCAGTACTTC. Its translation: CASSEAGVGSEQYF.